This T cell receptor beta chain was sequenced in a study of shared clonotypes between healthy human individuals. General study findings and limits: Tissue TCR repertoires likely differ from these blood-only repertoires. Larger richness was generally estimated for naive than memory subsets. Relative to their counterparts shared across all four donors, non-shared clonotypes exhibited diminished generation probabilities.

CCR7-negative CD45RA+ TemRA cells were pooled with CD45RO+ cells for CD8 memory. Ten or more counts support this clone. Its antigen is unidentified. The ends were cut back, 0 bases at V and 6 bases at J, with 11 bases in the middle. This CDR3 has 14 residues. CDR1 and CDR2 (germline): PRHDT, FYEKMQ (reference sequence). Assay used: immunoSEQ multiplex PCR; TCRdb lists only in-frame clones, some missing. The table lists 100,000 to 130,000 clones, approximately 70% of them singletons, with approximately 24% in the top ten. Sequencing was done on a sample of memory CD8+ T cells sorted from blood. Subset noted: CD45RO+ cells pooled with CCR7-negative TemRA cells. The clonotype was recovered from a woman aged 30 to 39 in good health. The chain employs TRBV13 and TRBJ1-1, with D perhaps TRBD1 (5 bases). The CDR3 loop reads CASSLGAGRPEAFF. DNA of the CDR3: TGTGCCAGCAGCTTAGGAGCAGGGAGACCTGAAGCTTTCTTT.